Following are 12 T cell receptor beta chains from one sample sequenced in a study of T cells in Graves' hyperthyroidism and ophthalmopathy. RNA transcripts were the template for amplifying TCR beta CDR3 regions. First-round RT-PCR targeting the TCR CDR3 was performed with the HTBI primer set. TCRdb called the multiplex PCR reads again in MiXCR, with one record for every CDR3 protein. The sample comprises roughly 840,000 distinct CDR3 sequences, around 39% of which are singletons, and around 9.3% rests with the top ten. The sequencing input was blood. These receptors all come from a young man with Graves' hyperthyroidism.

The rearrangement links TRBV7-2 to TRBJ2-7; 9 bases are shared with TRBD2. CDR1 SGHTA and CDR2 FQGNSA come from the germline V gene. Unmatched junction bases numbered 11, after V lost 5 bases and J lost 6 bases. The CDR3 extends over 15 amino acids. The chain's CDR3 is CASSHSSGTIGEQYF. DNA for the CDR3: TGTGCCAGCAGCCACTCTAGCGGGACAATAGGCGAGCAGTACTTC.

About this clonotype itself: A read error may account for a junction end that differs from germline. The gene calls are TRBV7-9 and TRBJ2-6; 7 positions match TRBD1. The CDR3 has 17 residues. In germline, CDR1 is SEHNR, CDR2 FQNEAQ (reference sequence). The CDR3, as DNA: TGCGCCAGCAGCCAACATACAGGGGACTCTGGGGCCAACGTCCTGACTTTC. Its translation: CASSQHTGDSGANVLTF.

This clonotype was seen many times. The chain combines TRBV25-1 with TRBJ1-2; D is undetermined. The CDR3 has 13 residues. V lost 3 bases and J lost 0, with 5 bases in between. CDR1 MGHDK and CDR2 SYGVNS come from the germline V gene. CDR3 in DNA: TGTGCCAGCAGTGACCCCGCTAACTATGGCTACACCTTC. Its translation is CASSDPANYGYTF.

This chain's CDR3 is CSALPTVARVSGNTIYF. For the CDR3, the DNA is TGCAGTGCTTTACCAACCGTTGCCAGGGTATCCGGAAACACCATATATTTT. V usage is TRBV20-1 and J usage is TRBJ1-3; a weak D match, TRBD1 (5 bases). Trimming cost V 5 bases and J 4 bases, with 24 bases left between them. Germline CDR1 reads DFQATT; CDR2 reads SNEGSKA (reference sequence). The CDR3 is 17 amino acids.

V is TRBV7-2 and J is TRBJ2-7; D is unclear. Germline lookup yields CDR1 SGHTA and CDR2 FQGNSA. CDR3 length equals 15 residues. V shed 2 bases and J shed 4 bases, with 15 bases lying between them. Here the CDR3 DNA reads TGTGCCAGCAGCTTATCAGCCGTGGTAGGTTACGAGCAGTACTTC. Residues: CASSLSAVVGYEQYF.

The genes are TRBV7-9 and TRBJ2-5, with TRBD2 identical over 9 bases. Trimming removed 3 bases from V and 4 bases from J; junction bases left unmatched: 9. CDR3 length: 16 residues. The V gene's germline CDR1 is SEHNR and CDR2 FQNEAQ (reference sequence). The CDR3 loop is CASSLGIPLAGETQYF. Written as DNA, the CDR3 is TGTGCCAGCAGCTTGGGAATTCCACTAGCGGGAGAGACCCAGTACTTC.

This clonotype showed up just once. The chain couples TRBV11-2 to TRBJ1-6; a possible D gene is TRBD1 (5 bases). This CDR3 region has 16 residues. The germline V gene has CDR1 SGHAT and CDR2 FQNNGV. V was pared by 4 bases and J by 7 bases, with 17 bases between. The CDR3 is CASSSVTRGRNSPLHF. For the CDR3, the DNA is TGTGCCAGCAGCTCCGTCACGCGGGGGAGGAATTCACCCCTCCACTTT.

This clonotype was observed many times. This chain connects TRBV7-9 to TRBJ2-7; the match to TRBD1 covers 8 bases. Germline CDR1 is SEHNR and CDR2 is FQNEAQ (reference sequence). The length of the CDR3 is 13 residues. V lost 6 bases, J lost 5 bases, and 6 bases stayed unmatched. The CDR3 loop reads CASRLGTGDEQYF. CDR3 sequence (DNA): TGTGCCAGCAGGCTAGGGACAGGCGACGAGCAGTACTTC. Filled out from reference TRBV7-9 and TRBJ2-7, the complete variable domain reads DTGVSQNPRHKITKRGQNVTFRCDPISEHNRLYWYRQTLGQGPEFLTYFQNEAQLEKSRLLSDRFSAERPKGSFSTLEIQRTEQGDSAMYLCASRLGTGDEQYFGPGTRLTVT.

This rearrangement joins TRBV7-9 to TRBJ1-2; 7 bases align to TRBD1. The CDR3 has 12 residues. Trimming removed 6 bases from V and 14 bases from J; junction bases left unmatched: 12. The germline V gene encodes CDR1 SEHNR and CDR2 FQNEAQ (reference sequence). This chain's CDR3 is CASSQGGDQRTF. The CDR3 DNA reads TGTGCCAGCAGTCAGGGGGGGGATCAGAGGACCTTC.

With respect to this clonotype: A much more abundant neighbour one base away suggests this may be a read error. The chain has TRBV12-3 or TRBV12-4 and TRBJ1-5; D not certain. Between the trimmed V and J ends, which lost 4 bases and 7 bases, there was a span of 14 bases. The CDR3 is 14 residues long. In DNA form, the CDR3 reads TGTGCCAGCAGTTGTCGATGGGATGGGCAGCCCCAGCATTTT. Translating it yields CASSCRWDGQPQHF.

The CDR3 protein is CASRNTGGYETQYF. DNA for the CDR3: TGTGCCAGTAGGAATACAGGGGGCTACGAGACCCAGTACTTC. The chain recombines TRBV19 with TRBJ2-5, with TRBD1 identical over 9 bases. Germline V gene data show CDR1 as LNHDA and CDR2 as SQIVND (reference sequence). This CDR3 comprises 14 residues. Trimming took 6 bases from V and 5 from J; bases not matched to a gene: 7.

The rearrangement joins TRBV6-4 to TRBJ1-2; D might be TRBD1 (6 bases). The CDR3 is 11 amino acids. V was shortened by 3 bases and J by 10 bases, with 9 bases between the two germline ends. Germline V gives CDR1 MRHNA, CDR2 SNTAGT. The CDR3 bases are TGTGCCAGCAGTGATTCAGGGGCCTACACCTTC. Protein product: CASSDSGAYTF.